This T cell receptor beta chain was captured by sequencing in a study of blood T cells in healthy people across ages. Primers used in a second PCR of roughly 6 to 11 cycles were a sample-barcoded 5' primer and a J-beta primer mix. Each of the cDNA molecules was tagged by a template-switch adaptor with 12 random nucleotides. TCRdb independently ran MiXCR on the 5' RACE reads; one entry per CDR3 protein. In the table there are approximately 680,000 distinct CDR3 sequences, 32% of which are singletons. The germline V gene has CDR1 SNHLY and CDR2 FYNNEI. V lost 2 bases and J lost 8, with 18 bases in between. The CDR3 is made up of 15 amino acids. Broader study findings: It was held that the diversity estimates obtained from one million T cells were underestimates. Fewer expanded clones and more diversity marked long-lived versus aged donors.

The draw of peripheral blood yielded approximately 10 milliliters from each donor. In regard to this clonotype: Antigen specificity is unknown.

This chain joins TRBV2 and TRBJ1-2; no reliable D call. Material for sequencing was blood. This clonotype was obtained from a woman older than 75 in good health. The CDR3 DNA is TGTGCCAGCAGTGAATCTCCGGCCGCGGCGAGGGGCTACACCTTC. Its translation is CASSESPAAARGYTF.